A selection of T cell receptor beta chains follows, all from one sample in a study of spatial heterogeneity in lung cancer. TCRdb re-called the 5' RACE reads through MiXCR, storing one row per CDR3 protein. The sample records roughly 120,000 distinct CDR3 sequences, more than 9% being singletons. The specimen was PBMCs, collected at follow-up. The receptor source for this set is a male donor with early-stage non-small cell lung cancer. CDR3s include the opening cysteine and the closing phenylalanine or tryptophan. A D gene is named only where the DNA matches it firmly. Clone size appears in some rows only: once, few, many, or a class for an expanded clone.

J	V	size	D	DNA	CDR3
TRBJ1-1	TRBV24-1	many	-	TGTGCCACCAGAGGCGGGGTTAGGACTGAAGCTTTCTTT	CATRGGVRTEAFF
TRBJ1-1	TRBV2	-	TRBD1	TGTGCCAGCAGCTGGGGACAGTCGAACACTGAAGCTTTCTTT	CASSWGQSNTEAFF
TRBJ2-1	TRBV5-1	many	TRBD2	TGCGCCAGCAGCTTGGCGGGACTACTCTCCTACAATGAGCAGTTCTTC	CASSLAGLLSYNEQFF
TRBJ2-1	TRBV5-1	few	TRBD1	TGCGCCAGCAGCTTAACGGGACAGGGGATCCACAATGAGCAGTTCTTC	CASSLTGQGIHNEQFF
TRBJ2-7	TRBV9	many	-	TGTGCCAGCAGCGTCCATGAGGACAGCAGCTCCTACGAGCAGTACTTC	CASSVHEDSSSYEQYF
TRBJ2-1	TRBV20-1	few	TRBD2	TGCAGTGCTAGAATCACTAGCGGCTTCCACAATGAGCAGTTCTTC	CSARITSGFHNEQFF
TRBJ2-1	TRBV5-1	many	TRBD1	TGCGCCAGCAGCCTCGCCGGACAGGGGGCTTTCAATGAGCAGTTCTTC	CASSLAGQGAFNEQFF
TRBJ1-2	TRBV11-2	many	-	TGTGCCAGCAGCCAGGGTCAGTTAGGTTATGGCTACACCTTC	CASSQGQLGYGYTF
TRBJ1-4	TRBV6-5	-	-	TGTGCCAGCAGCGAAATACAGGGAAGTGAAAAACTGTTTTTT	CASSEIQGSEKLFF
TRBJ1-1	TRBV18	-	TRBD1	TGTGCCAGCTCACCAGACAGGGTCGTAATTGAAGCTTTCTTT	CASSPDRVVIEAFF
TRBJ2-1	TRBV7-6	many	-	TGTGCCAGCAGCTTAGGGTCCATGCTAGCGCGGGATGAGCAGTTCTTC	CASSLGSMLARDEQFF
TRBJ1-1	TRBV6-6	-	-	TGTGCCAGCAGCCCCTATATGAACACTGAAGCTTTCTTT	CASSPYMNTEAFF
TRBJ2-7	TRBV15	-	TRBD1	TGTGCCACCAGCAGAGATCGACAGGGGTCCTACGAGCAGTACTTC	CATSRDRQGSYEQYF
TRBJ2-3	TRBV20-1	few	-	TGCAGTGCTGTGGATATCACAGATACGCAGTATTTT	CSAVDITDTQYF
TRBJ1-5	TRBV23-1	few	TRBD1	TGCGCCAGCAGTGGACAGGGGCACAATCAGCCCCAGCATTTT	CASSGQGHNQPQHF
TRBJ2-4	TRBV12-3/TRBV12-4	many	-	TGTGCCAGCAGGCCGGGCCGTAAAAACATTCAGTACTTC	CASRPGRKNIQYF
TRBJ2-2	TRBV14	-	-	TGTGCCAGCAGCCAAGGGTATACCGGGGAGCTGTTTTTT	CASSQGYTGELFF
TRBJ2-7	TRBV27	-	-	TGTGCCAGCAGTTTATCTGCAGGGTTCCACGAGCAGTACTTC	CASSLSAGFHEQYF
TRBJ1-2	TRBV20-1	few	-	TGCAGTGCTAGACTCGCCAGGGCCTATGGCTACACCTTC	CSARLARAYGYTF
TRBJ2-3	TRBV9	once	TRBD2	TGTGCCAGCAGCCGCTCCGGGACTAGCGGGGTCACAGATACGCAGTATTTT	CASSRSGTSGVTDTQYF
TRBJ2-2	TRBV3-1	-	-	TGTGCCAGCAGCCCTCTCAAAAGGCTGGGCACCGGGGAGCTGTTTTTT	CASSPLKRLGTGELFF
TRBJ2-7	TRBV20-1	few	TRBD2	TGCAGTGCCCGAACTAGCGGGGGGCTCTACGAGCAGTACTTC	CSARTSGGLYEQYF
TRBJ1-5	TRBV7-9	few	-	TGTGCCAGCAGCTCACAACAGGGACCGACCCAGCATTTT	CASSSQQGPTQHF
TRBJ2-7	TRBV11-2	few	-	TGTGCCAGCAGCTTAGGAATAACGAGCTCCTACGAGCAGTACTTC	CASSLGITSSYEQYF
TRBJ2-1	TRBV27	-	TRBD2	TGTGCCGGGACGGGGGGGCAGTTAAGCTCCTACAATGAGCAGTTCTTC	CAGTGGQLSSYNEQFF
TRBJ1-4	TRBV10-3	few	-	TGTGCCATCGGAGGGCCCGGGGGTATAGGGGAAAAACTGTTTTTT	CAIGGPGGIGEKLFF
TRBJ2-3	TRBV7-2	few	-	TGTGCCAGCAGCTTAAACGAGGCAGATACGCAGTATTTT	CASSLNEADTQYF
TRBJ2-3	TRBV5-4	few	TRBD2	TGTGCCAGCAGCCCTATACAGCGGGGGGCAGATACGCAGTATTTT	CASSPIQRGADTQYF